This TCR beta chain comes out of a study of response to subunit inactivated influenza vaccine. Germline CDR1 is DFQATT and CDR2 is SNEGSKA (reference sequence). V was cut by 1 base and J by 5 bases, with 16 bases left in between. There are 15 residues in the CDR3. TCRdb processed the RT-PCR reads anew with MiXCR; each CDR3 protein has one entry. This table holds 170,000 or so distinct CDR3 sequences, around 10% found once. There are many counts of this clonotype. This TCR was recovered from a man aged 45 to 70 who received an inactivated influenza vaccine. This rearrangement joins TRBV20-1 to TRBJ2-3; D is tentatively TRBD1 or TRBD2 (5 bases each). The source material was CD8+ T cells sorted from PBMCs, sampled less than 30 months after vaccination. CDR3 nucleotides: TGCAGTGCTAGAGGTCCCCGGGACGGTTTAGATACGCAGTATTTT. It yields the protein CSARGPRDGLDTQYF.